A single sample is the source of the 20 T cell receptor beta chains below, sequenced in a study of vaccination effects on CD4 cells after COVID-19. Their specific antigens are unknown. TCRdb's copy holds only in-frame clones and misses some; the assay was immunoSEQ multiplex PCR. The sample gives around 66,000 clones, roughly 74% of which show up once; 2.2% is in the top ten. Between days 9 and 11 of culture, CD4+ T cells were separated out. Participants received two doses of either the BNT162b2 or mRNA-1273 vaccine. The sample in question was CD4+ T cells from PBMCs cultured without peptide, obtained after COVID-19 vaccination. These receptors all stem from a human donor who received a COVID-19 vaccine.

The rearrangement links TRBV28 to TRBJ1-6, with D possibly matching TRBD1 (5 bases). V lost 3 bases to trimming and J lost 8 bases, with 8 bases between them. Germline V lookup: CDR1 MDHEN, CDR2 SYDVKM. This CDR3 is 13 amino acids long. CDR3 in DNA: TGTGCCAGCAGTTTGAGACAGTATTCACCCCTCCACTTT. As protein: CASSLRQYSPLHF.

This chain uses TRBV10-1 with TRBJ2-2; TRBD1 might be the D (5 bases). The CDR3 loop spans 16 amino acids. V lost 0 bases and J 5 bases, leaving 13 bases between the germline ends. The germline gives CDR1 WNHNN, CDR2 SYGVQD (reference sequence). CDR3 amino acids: CASSESNGQGTGELFF. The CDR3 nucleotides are TGCGCCAGCAGTGAGTCTAATGGCCAGGGAACCGGGGAGCTGTTTTTT.

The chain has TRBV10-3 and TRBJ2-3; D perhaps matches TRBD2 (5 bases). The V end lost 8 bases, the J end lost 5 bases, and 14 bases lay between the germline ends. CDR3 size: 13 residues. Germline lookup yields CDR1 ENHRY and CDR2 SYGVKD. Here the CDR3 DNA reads TGTGCCATCGAAAGCCACGGAGGAGATACGCAGTATTTT. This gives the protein CAIESHGGDTQYF.

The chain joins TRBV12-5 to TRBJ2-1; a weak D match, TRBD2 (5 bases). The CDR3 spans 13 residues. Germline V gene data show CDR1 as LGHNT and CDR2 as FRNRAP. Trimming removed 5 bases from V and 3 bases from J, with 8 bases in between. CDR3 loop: CASGGENYNEQFF. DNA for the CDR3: TGTGCTAGTGGTGGGGAGAACTACAATGAGCAGTTCTTC. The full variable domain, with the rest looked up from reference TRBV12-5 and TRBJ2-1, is DARVTQTPRHKVTEMGQEVTMRCQPILGHNTVFWYRQTMMQGLELLAYFRNRAPLDDSGMPKDRFSAEMPDATLATLKIQPSEPRDSAVYFCASGGENYNEQFFGPGTRLTVL.

The CDR3 DNA follows: TGTGCCAGTAGTATTCAAGAGACCCAGTACTTC. It specifies CASSIQETQYF. The chain links TRBV19 to TRBJ2-5, with D uncertain. Trimming cost V 3 bases and J 2 bases, with 1 base left between them. This CDR3 has 11 residues. Germline values: CDR1 LNHDA, CDR2 SQIVND (reference sequence). Together with reference TRBV19 and TRBJ2-5, the CDR3 gives the full variable domain: DGGITQSPKYLFRKEGQNVTLSCEQNLNHDAMYWYRQDPGQGLRLIYYSQIVNDFQKGDIAEGYSVSREKKESFPLTVTSAQKNPTAFYLCASSIQETQYFGPGTRLLVL.

In DNA, the CDR3 is TGTGCCTGGAGTCGGGGACAGGGAACTAATGAAAAACTGTTTTTT. This sequence encodes CAWSRGQGTNEKLFF. The chain joins TRBV30 to TRBJ1-4; 9 bases are a match to TRBD1. Losses at the gene ends were 2 bases for V and 1 base for J; bases not matched to a gene: 2. Germline V gene lookup returns CDR1 GTSNPN and CDR2 SVGIG (reference sequence). This CDR3 is 15 amino acids long.

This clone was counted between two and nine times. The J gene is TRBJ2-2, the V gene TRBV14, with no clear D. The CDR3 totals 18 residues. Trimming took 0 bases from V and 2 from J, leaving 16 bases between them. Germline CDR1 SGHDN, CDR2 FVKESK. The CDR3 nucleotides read TGTGCCAGCAGCCAAGATTATTCTTCAGCGTACAACACCGGGGAGCTGTTTTTT. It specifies CASSQDYSSAYNTGELFF.

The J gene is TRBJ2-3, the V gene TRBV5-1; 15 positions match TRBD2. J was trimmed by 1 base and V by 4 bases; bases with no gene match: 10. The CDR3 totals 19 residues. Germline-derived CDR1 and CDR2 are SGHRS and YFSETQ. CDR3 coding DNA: TGCGCCAGCAGCCCTGGACTAGCGGGGGGGATGTTGGGCACAGATACGCAGTATTTT. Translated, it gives CASSPGLAGGMLGTDTQYF.

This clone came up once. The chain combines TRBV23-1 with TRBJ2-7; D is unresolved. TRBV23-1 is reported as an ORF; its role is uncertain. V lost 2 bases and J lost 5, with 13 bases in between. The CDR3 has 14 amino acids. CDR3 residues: CASSQSSQRHEQYV. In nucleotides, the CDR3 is TGCGCCAGCAGTCAAAGCTCTCAGCGCCACGAGCAGTACGTC.

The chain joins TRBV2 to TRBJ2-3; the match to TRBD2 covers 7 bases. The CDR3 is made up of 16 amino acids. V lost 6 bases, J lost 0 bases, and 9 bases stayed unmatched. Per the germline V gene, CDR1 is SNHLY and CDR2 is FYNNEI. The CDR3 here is CASRVTGGYSTDTQYF. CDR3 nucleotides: TGTGCCAGCAGAGTTACGGGGGGATATAGCACAGATACGCAGTATTTT.

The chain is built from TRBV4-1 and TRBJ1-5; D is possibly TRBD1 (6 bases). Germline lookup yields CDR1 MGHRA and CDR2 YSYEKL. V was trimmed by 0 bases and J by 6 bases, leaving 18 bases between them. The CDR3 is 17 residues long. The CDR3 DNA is TGCGCCAGCAGCCAAGACCTTATAAGGGGGAGAGCTCAGCCCCAGCATTTT. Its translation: CASSQDLIRGRAQPQHF.

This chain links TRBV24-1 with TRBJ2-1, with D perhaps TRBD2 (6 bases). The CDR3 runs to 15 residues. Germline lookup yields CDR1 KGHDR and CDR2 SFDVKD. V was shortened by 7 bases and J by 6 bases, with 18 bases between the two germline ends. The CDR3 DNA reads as TGTGCCACCAGGGGGCGGGGCTCGGGGTTCAATGAGCAGTTCTTC. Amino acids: CATRGRGSGFNEQFF.

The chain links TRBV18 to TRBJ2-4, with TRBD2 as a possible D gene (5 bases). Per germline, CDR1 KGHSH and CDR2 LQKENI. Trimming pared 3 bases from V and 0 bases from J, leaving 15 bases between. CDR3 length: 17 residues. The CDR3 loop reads CASSPVEGILAKNIQYF. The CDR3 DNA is TGTGCCAGCTCACCGGTAGAGGGAATACTAGCCAAAAACATTCAGTACTTC. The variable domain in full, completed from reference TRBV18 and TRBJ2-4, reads NAGVMQNPRHLVRRRGQEARLRCSPMKGHSHVYWYRQLPEEGLKFMVYLQKENIIDESGMPKERFSAEFPKEGPSILRIQQVVRGDSAAYFCASSPVEGILAKNIQYFGAGTRLSVL.

The CDR3 here is CARTGGSGNTIYF. The CDR3 coding sequence is TGTGCCAGAACAGGGGGCTCCGGAAACACCATATATTTT. V and J are TRBV2 and TRBJ1-3; TRBD1 aligns across 9 bases. V lost 9 bases and J lost 4; bases outside the gene matches: 4. CDR1 and CDR2 (germline): SNHLY, FYNNEI. The CDR3 length is 13 residues. Variable domain in full (rest from reference TRBV2 and TRBJ1-3): EPEVTQTPSHQVTQMGQEVILRCVPISNHLYFYWYRQILGQKVEFLVSFYNNEISEKSEIFDDQFSVERPDGSNFTLKIRSTKLEDSAMYFCARTGGSGNTIYFGEGSWLTVV.

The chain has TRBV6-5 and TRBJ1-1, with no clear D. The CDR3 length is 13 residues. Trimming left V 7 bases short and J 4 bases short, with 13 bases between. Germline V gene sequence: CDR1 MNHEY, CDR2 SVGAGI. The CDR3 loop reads CASNSDTGTEAFF. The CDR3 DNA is TGTGCCAGCAATTCCGACACTGGCACTGAAGCTTTCTTT.

The CDR3 sequence: CASSLTGNGNTIYF. In nucleotides, the CDR3 is TGTGCCAGCAGCTTGACAGGGAATGGAAACACCATATATTTT. The genes are TRBV7-8 and TRBJ1-3; 7 bases agree with TRBD1. Germline loops: CDR1 SGHVS, CDR2 FQNEAQ. CDR3 length: 14 amino acids. The ends lost 3 bases at V and 3 bases at J; junction bases unmatched: 2.

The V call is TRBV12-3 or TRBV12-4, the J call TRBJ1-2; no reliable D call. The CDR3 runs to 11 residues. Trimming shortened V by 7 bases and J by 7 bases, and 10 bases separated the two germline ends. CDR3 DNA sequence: TGTGCCAGCACCCTAGGCGTTGGCTACACCTTC. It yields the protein CASTLGVGYTF.

The CDR3 protein is CASPFYNEQFF. The CDR3 region has the DNA TGCGCCAGTCCATTTTACAATGAGCAGTTCTTC. J is TRBJ2-1 and V is TRBV10-2; D remains ambiguous. Trimming took 9 bases from V and 4 from J, leaving 7 bases between them. The CDR3 length is 11 residues. Germline assignment: CDR1 WSHSY and CDR2 SAAADI.

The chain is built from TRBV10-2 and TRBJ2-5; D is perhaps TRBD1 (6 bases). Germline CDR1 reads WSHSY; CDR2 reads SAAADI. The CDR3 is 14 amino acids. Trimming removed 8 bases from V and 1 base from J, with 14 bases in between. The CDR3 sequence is CASGRRGSQETQYF. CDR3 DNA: TGCGCCAGCGGCCGAAGGGGGTCCCAAGAGACCCAGTACTTC.

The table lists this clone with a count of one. The CDR3 DNA follows: TGTGCCAGCTCTGGGGCAGGTGGCACAGATACGCAGTATTTT. This encodes CASSGAGGTDTQYF. This sequence joins TRBV3-1 (or the pseudogene TRBV3-2) and TRBJ2-3, with D possibly being TRBD1 (5 bases). Trimming took off 8 bases at V and 1 base at J, with 13 bases between the two ends. The CDR3 totals 14 residues. Germline V gene data show CDR1 as LGHDT and CDR2 as YNNKEL (reference sequence).